The 14 T cell receptor beta chains reported below all come from one sample, sequenced in a study of blood T cell repertoires in COVID-19. Assay: immunoSEQ multiplex PCR; the TCRdb copy retains only in-frame clones and omits some. This table has approximately 250,000 clones, roughly 82% appearing once. The material sequenced was peripheral blood. The receptors stem from a man between 35 and 55 years old who had recovered from COVID-19.

CDR3 region: CASSPLAQGRNEQYF. The CDR3 DNA is TGTGCCAGCTCACCATTGGCACAGGGTAGGAACGAGCAGTACTTC. The chain joins TRBV18 to TRBJ2-7, with D possibly being TRBD1 (6 bases). Germline CDR1 and CDR2: KGHSH and LQKENI. This CDR3 is 15 amino acids long. Trimming removed 2 bases from V and 5 bases from J, with 16 bases in between.

The CDR3 coding sequence is TGTGCCAGCAGGGGGACTGTGAGTGCCTACGAGCAGTACTTC. It specifies CASRGTVSAYEQYF. V is TRBV27 and J is TRBJ2-7; a possible D gene is TRBD2 (6 bases). This CDR3 contains 14 residues. Germline V gives CDR1 MNHEY, CDR2 SMNVEV (reference sequence). Trimming shortened V by 6 bases and J by 2 bases, and 14 bases separated the two germline ends.

The CDR3 loop reads CASSLGTGSLGTQYF. CDR3 coding DNA: TGTGCCAGCAGCTTAGGGACAGGGTCCCTCGGGACGCAGTATTTT. The rearrangement joins TRBV7-2 to TRBJ2-3, with 8 bases matching TRBD1. V gave up 1 base and J gave up 9 bases; unmatched junction bases: 9. The length of the CDR3 is 15 residues. Germline CDR1 reads SGHTA; CDR2 reads FQGNSA.

This clone occurred once. The CDR3 sequence is CSGTGGVETQYF. The CDR3 nucleotides are TGCAGCGGCACAGGCGGGGTAGAGACCCAGTACTTC. This chain links TRBV29-1 with TRBJ2-5; D might be TRBD2 (6 bases). The CDR3 covers 12 residues. Per the germline V gene, CDR1 is SQVTM and CDR2 is ANQGSEA. With 7 bases removed from V and 4 bases from J, the gap between germline ends came to 13 bases.

This chain links TRBV30 with TRBJ2-5; D might be TRBD1 (6 bases). Trimming removed 2 bases at V and 4 bases at J, with 14 bases between. Germline CDR1 and CDR2: GTSNPN and SVGIG (reference sequence). The CDR3 is made up of 14 amino acids. The DNA of the CDR3 is TGTGCCTGGAGTCAAGGGGGACCTTTAGAGACCCAGTACTTC. Translated, it gives CAWSQGGPLETQYF.

The CDR3 reads CASSAEASTDTQYF. CDR3 nucleotides: TGCGCCAGCAGCGCCGAAGCTAGCACAGATACGCAGTATTTT. V usage is TRBV5-1 and J usage is TRBJ2-3; no clear D gene. V was cut by 4 bases and J by 0 bases, with 9 bases left in between. There are 14 residues in the CDR3. Germline V gene sequence: CDR1 SGHRS, CDR2 YFSETQ.

The gene calls are TRBV4-3 and TRBJ1-3; TRBD1 agrees at 9 bases. This CDR3 is 17 amino acids long. Germline V gene sequence: CDR1 LGHNA, CDR2 YSLEER. The V segment lost 5 bases and the J segment 1 base; nucleotides outside the gene matches: 9. The CDR3 region is CASSERTGGISGNTIYF. The CDR3 bases are TGCGCCAGCAGCGAGAGAACAGGGGGCATTTCTGGAAACACCATATATTTT.

The rearrangement joins TRBV2 to TRBJ2-5; 11 positions match TRBD2. With V trimmed by 2 bases and J by 5 bases, 4 bases remained unmatched. The CDR3 extends over 15 amino acids. Germline CDR1 reads SNHLY; CDR2 reads FYNNEI. The CDR3 here is CASSEIAGGSETQYF. CDR3 in DNA: TGTGCCAGCAGTGAAATAGCGGGAGGGTCGGAGACCCAGTACTTC.

The chain joins TRBV24-1 to TRBJ2-1; D may be TRBD1 (5 bases). The CDR3 spans 13 residues. V lost 4 bases, J lost 9 bases, and 12 bases lay in between. CDR1 and CDR2 (germline): KGHDR, SFDVKD. CDR3 sequence: CATSDSPDSEQFF. In nucleotides, the CDR3 is TGTGCCACCAGTGACTCCCCCGACAGTGAGCAGTTCTTC.

The chain employs TRBV30 and TRBJ2-1; 7 bases agree with TRBD2. CDR3 length: 15 residues. Trimming removed 2 bases from V and 8 bases from J; junction bases left unmatched: 12. From germline, CDR1 is GTSNPN and CDR2 SVGIG (reference sequence). This CDR3 is CAWSIAGRERYEQFF. The CDR3 DNA reads as TGTGCCTGGAGTATTGCCGGGCGGGAGAGGTATGAGCAGTTCTTC.

This clone was seen only once. V gene TRBV7-9 combines with J gene TRBJ1-3, with no clear D. The CDR3 consists of 13 residues. Germline V lookup: CDR1 SEHNR, CDR2 FQNEAQ (reference sequence). V dropped 8 bases and J dropped 0 bases, with 8 bases sitting between them. This CDR3 is CASDKSSGNTIYF. In DNA, the CDR3 is TGTGCCAGCGATAAGAGCTCTGGAAACACCATATATTTT.

This clone was seen once. The chain joins TRBV9 to TRBJ2-1; D uncertain. Trimming took 1 base from V and 5 from J, leaving 7 bases between them. Germline V gene sequence: CDR1 SGDLS, CDR2 YYNGEE. The CDR3 covers 13 residues. CDR3 sequence (DNA): TGTGCCAGCAGCGTAAATCTTCACAATGAGCAGTTCTTC. Its translation: CASSVNLHNEQFF.

This chain links TRBV5-1 with TRBJ2-6, with D hard to call. V was clipped by 3 bases and J by 0 bases, with 7 bases between them. The CDR3 extends over 15 amino acids. Germline V gene lookup returns CDR1 SGHRS and CDR2 YFSETQ. This chain's CDR3 is CASSSGFSGANVLTF. The CDR3 nucleotides read TGCGCCAGCAGCTCCGGTTTCTCTGGGGCCAACGTCCTGACTTTC.

The chain uses TRBV10-2 and TRBJ2-1; 9 positions match TRBD2. This CDR3 region has 17 residues. Germline CDR1 reads WSHSY; CDR2 reads SAAADI. V shed 3 bases, J shed 10 bases, and the junction held 16 bases outside the gene matches. CDR3 region: CASSEGPVGGGAGEQFF. As DNA, the CDR3 is TGCGCCAGCAGTGAAGGACCTGTTGGCGGGGGGGCTGGGGAGCAGTTCTTC.